This is a list of T cell receptor beta chains from one sample in a study of blood T cell repertoires in COVID-19. Produced via immunoSEQ multiplex PCR; TCRdb's table is partial and in-frame only. In the table there are over 150,000 clones, 84% of which are singletons. The sequencing sample was made of peripheral blood. The receptors here all came from a human donor in a cohort sampled during active COVID-19. Both conserved end residues are part of each CDR3. A D gene is named only where the DNA matches it firmly. Clone size is given for some rows only: seen once, a few or many times, or a class if the clone is expanded.

d_call | j_call | v_call | clone_size | cdr3_nt | cdr3_aa
TRBD1 | TRBJ2-7 | TRBV18 | - | TGTGCCAGCTCACCACCCGCGGGACAGGGTAGCGAGCAGTACTTC | CASSPPAGQGSEQYF
- | TRBJ1-2 | TRBV5-4 | many | TGTGCCAGCAGCTTGGACAGGTCCCAAGGGGGCTACACCTTC | CASSLDRSQGGYTF
- | TRBJ2-2 | TRBV10-3 | - | TGTGCCATCAAGAGCGGCTCCATCACCGGGGAGCTGTTTTTT | CAIKSGSITGELFF
- | TRBJ1-1 | TRBV4-1 | - | TGCGCCAGCAGCCAAGAATCCGAGGGGGTGTACACTGAAGCTTTCTTT | CASSQESEGVYTEAFF
TRBD2 | TRBJ2-1 | TRBV6-5 | - | TGTGCCAGCAGTTTAGCGGGAATTTACAATGAGCAGTTCTTC | CASSLAGIYNEQFF
- | TRBJ1-3 | TRBV30 | few | TGTGCCTGGACCGAACCAGGCGGAAACACCATATATTTT | CAWTEPGGNTIYF
- | TRBJ1-6 | TRBV28 | once | TGTGCCAGCACCCTTGACAGGAGCTCCTATAATTCACCCCTCCACTTT | CASTLDRSSYNSPLHF
TRBD1 | TRBJ1-1 | TRBV18 | - | TGTGCCAGCTCACGTGCCCGGGACAGGGTAAAAGCTTTCTTT | CASSRARDRVKAFF
- | TRBJ1-3 | TRBV28 | - | TGTGCCAGCAGTTTACTTCAGGGAAACACCATATATTTT | CASSLLQGNTIYF
TRBD2 | TRBJ2-5 | TRBV10-1 | - | TGCGCCAGCAGCACCGGGACTAGCGGGAAATGGAGAGAGACCCAGTACTTC | CASSTGTSGKWRETQYF
TRBD2 | TRBJ2-1 | TRBV7-6 | - | TGTGCCAGCAGCTTACCCCCGGCGGCTAGCGGGAGTTCCTACAATGAGCAGTTCTTC | CASSLPPAASGSSYNEQFF
TRBD1 | TRBJ1-2 | TRBV6-5 | - | TGTGCCAGCAGTTCACTCGGGACAGGCGGCTATGGCTACACCTTC | CASSSLGTGGYGYTF
TRBD2 | TRBJ2-7 | TRBV19 | - | TGTGCCAGTAGTAGAACCCGCGGACTAGCGGGAGGTTACGAGCAGTACTTC | CASSRTRGLAGGYEQYF
- | TRBJ2-7 | TRBV19 | once | TGTGCCAGTAGTATAGCCGACAGTTCCTACGAGCAGTACTTC | CASSIADSSYEQYF
TRBD2 | TRBJ2-2 | TRBV29-1 | - | TGCAGCGTTTGGCGGGAGGGGAACACCGGGGAGCTGTTTTTT | CSVWREGNTGELFF
TRBD1 | TRBJ2-1 | TRBV11-2 | - | TGTGCCAGCAGCTTATTTTTGACAGGGAGAGTTAATGAGCAGTTCTTC | CASSLFLTGRVNEQFF
- | TRBJ1-5 | TRBV18 | - | TGTGCCAGCTCACCACCGGGGGGGGCCGGACAGCCCCAGCATTTT | CASSPPGGAGQPQHF
- | TRBJ2-7 | TRBV2 | - | TGTGCCAGCAGTCTCCGCCCTCCAGGAGGCCTCGAGCAGTACTTC | CASSLRPPGGLEQYF
- | TRBJ1-6 | TRBV6-6 | - | TGTGCCAGCAGTTACTCGGGAGGAACCAATAATTCACCCCTCCACTTT | CASSYSGGTNNSPLHF
TRBD2 | TRBJ2-7 | TRBV3-1/TRBV3-2 | - | TGTGCCAGCAGCCAAGGTTTTACGGGACTAGCGGGGCAATTC | CASSQGFTGLAGQF
- | TRBJ2-1 | TRBV10-1 | - | TGCGCCAGCAGTGAGTTCAGGAACAATGAGCAGTTCTTC | CASSEFRNNEQFF
- | TRBJ1-2 | TRBV3-1/TRBV3-2 | - | TGTGCCAGCAGCCAAGACCCGGACAGTTACTATGGCTACACCTTC | CASSQDPDSYYGYTF
TRBD2 | TRBJ2-5 | TRBV7-2 | - | TGTGCCAGCAGCCTACGGACTAGCGGGAGGGCCTTTGCAGAGACCCAGTACTTC | CASSLRTSGRAFAETQYF
TRBD1 | TRBJ1-1 | TRBV18 | - | TGTGCCAGCTCATATGGACAGGGAAACACTGAAGCTTTCTTT | CASSYGQGNTEAFF
TRBD1 | TRBJ2-7 | TRBV2 | - | TGTGCCAGCAGCGAGAAGTTGACAGGGGAGCAGTACTTC | CASSEKLTGEQYF
TRBD2 | TRBJ2-7 | TRBV6-6 | - | TGTGCCAGCAGGGATATAGCGGGAGCGTCCTACGAGCAGTACTTC | CASRDIAGASYEQYF
- | TRBJ1-5 | TRBV6-5 | - | TGTGCCAGCTCTGGCAGGAGCAATCAGCCCCAGCATTTT | CASSGRSNQPQHF